This is a list of T cell receptor beta chains from one sample in a study of shared clonotypes between healthy human individuals. The assay was immunoSEQ multiplex PCR, and TCRdb's table has in-frame clones only and misses some. The sample holds approximately 980,000 clones, over 75% seen once. The sample taken for sequencing was memory CD4+ T cells sorted from blood. These receptor sequences come from a man between 18 and 29 years old in good health. Both conserved end residues are part of each CDR3. D genes are given only for firm matches. Clone size is stated in some rows and not others, as once, few, many or a class when expanded.

j_gene,len,v_gene,abundance,d_gene,CDR3nt,CDR3aa
TRBJ2-5,16,TRBV5-4,-,-,TGTGCCAGCAGCTTGGGACTTCGGGGGTTCGAGGAGACCCAGTACTTC,CASSLGLRGFEETQYF
TRBJ1-4,15,TRBV7-9,-,TRBD1,TGTGCCAGCAGCGCAACAGGGGGCGTCGATGAAAAACTGTTTTTT,CASSATGGVDEKLFF
TRBJ1-6,13,TRBV11-2,-,-,TGTGCCAGCAGAAGGCAGGATAATTCACCCCTCCACTTT,CASRRQDNSPLHF
TRBJ2-2,14,TRBV6-1,-,TRBD1,TGTGCCAGCATTCTGACAGGGGGCCCCGGGGAGCTGTTTTTT,CASILTGGPGELFF
TRBJ1-2,14,TRBV19,-,-,TGTGCCAGTAGTATCGGATTGCCAAACTATGGCTACACCTTC,CASSIGLPNYGYTF
TRBJ1-1,11,TRBV2,-,-,TGTGCCAGCAGTTCCTACACTGAAGCTTTCTTT,CASSSYTEAFF
TRBJ1-2,14,TRBV6-5,few,TRBD1,TGTGCCAGCAGTTACGCTCGGGACAGCTATGGCTACACCTTC,CASSYARDSYGYTF
TRBJ2-7,13,TRBV10-3,-,-,TGTGCCATCAGTGAGGAGCGGGCGGCCCGGCGGTACTTC,CAISEERAARRYF
TRBJ1-1,14,TRBV30,many,-,TGTGCCTGGATCAGAGATAGCCCGAACACTGAAGCTTTCTTT,CAWIRDSPNTEAFF
TRBJ1-1,12,TRBV9,-,-,TGTGCCAGCAGCGACCTTAACACTGAAGCTTTCTTT,CASSDLNTEAFF
TRBJ1-2,16,TRBV5-6,once,TRBD1,TGTGCCAGCAGCGCCCAAGGGACAGGGGGAGGATATGGCTACACCTTC,CASSAQGTGGGYGYTF
TRBJ2-5,15,TRBV25-1,-,TRBD2,TGTGCCAGCACACCGAAGTCCCAGGGAGGGGAGACCCAGTACTTC,CASTPKSQGGETQYF
TRBJ1-2,15,TRBV9,few,-,TGTGCCAGCAGCGTTACCTACAGGGTCAGTAGCGGCTACACCTTC,CASSVTYRVSSGYTF
TRBJ1-5,17,TRBV27,-,-,TGTGCCAGCCCTGGGGAAAAGGCTTGGAATTGCAATCAGCCCCAGCATTTT,CASPGEKAWNCNQPQHF
TRBJ2-7,16,TRBV5-3,-,-,TGTGCCAGAAGCTTGGTTTATTCGGTCCTTCGTTACGAGCAGTACTTC,CARSLVYSVLRYEQYF
TRBJ2-5,15,TRBV11-2,-,TRBD1,TGTGCCAGCAGTCCTAGGACAGGTTCAGGTGGGACCCAGTACTTC,CASSPRTGSGGTQYF
TRBJ2-6,15,TRBV12-1,-,-,TGTGCCAGCAGCTCCTCGGGACGCAGGGCCAACGTCCTGACTTTC,CASSSSGRRANVLTF
TRBJ2-3,16,TRBV5-1,once,-,TGCGCCAGCAGGGGTCTCCGACTGGGATTCACAGATACGCAGTATTTT,CASRGLRLGFTDTQYF
TRBJ1-5,15,TRBV6-6,-,TRBD1,TGTGCCAGCTCCGACGGGGGACAGGGGGTTCAGCCCCAGCATTTT,CASSDGGQGVQPQHF
TRBJ2-7,14,TRBV2,few,-,TGTGCCAGCAGCTCCTTGGGGGGGCCCCCCGAGCAGTACTTC,CASSSLGGPPEQYF
TRBJ1-4,13,TRBV30,-,-,TGTGCTCAGCGAGGGGGACCAAATGAAAAACTGTTTTTT,CAQRGGPNEKLFF
TRBJ1-2,16,TRBV30,few,-,TGTGCCTGGAGTCGGGGTGGACGGATTTCTAACTATGGCTACACCTTC,CAWSRGGRISNYGYTF
TRBJ2-4,16,TRBV2,-,TRBD1,TGTGCCAGCAGTCCACAGGGGGTCTTAGCCAAAAACATTCAGTACTTC,CASSPQGVLAKNIQYF
TRBJ1-6,15,TRBV4-1,-,TRBD1,TGCGCCAGCAGCCACTCGGACAGGGAGGGTTCACCCCTCCACTTT,CASSHSDREGSPLHF
TRBJ2-7,14,TRBV7-2,-,-,TGTGCCAGCAGCTCCTCCCAGGGGTCCTACGAGCAGTACTTC,CASSSSQGSYEQYF
TRBJ2-7,14,TRBV28,-,TRBD1,TGTGCCAGCACTCTCAAAGGGACAGAATACGAGCAGTACTTC,CASTLKGTEYEQYF
TRBJ2-1,13,TRBV10-3,-,TRBD2,TGTGCCATCAGTCCCGGGACTACCAATGAGCAGTTCTTC,CAISPGTTNEQFF
TRBJ1-1,15,TRBV10-3,-,-,TGTGCCATCAGTCCGAACCAGGGGCAGCGGACTGAAGCTTTCTTT,CAISPNQGQRTEAFF
TRBJ2-5,15,TRBV5-1,-,TRBD2,TGCGCCAGCAGCACGGGGATAGCGGGAAAAGAGACCCAGTACTTC,CASSTGIAGKETQYF
TRBJ2-1,13,TRBV6-6,once,-,TGTGCCAGCAGTTACTTCGAAACCAATGAGCAGTTCTTC,CASSYFETNEQFF
TRBJ1-2,16,TRBV11-2,-,-,TGTGCCAGCAGCTTTTCGTTCGTGGGGGCGCGTAATGGCTACACCTTC,CASSFSFVGARNGYTF
TRBJ2-2,16,TRBV9,-,TRBD1,TGTGCCAGCAGCCCGAGACAGGGGCTGAACACCGGGGAGCTGTTTTTT,CASSPRQGLNTGELFF
TRBJ2-5,16,TRBV7-2,-,TRBD2,TGTGCCAGCAGCCCGAACGGACTAGCGAACCAAGAGACCCAGTACTTC,CASSPNGLANQETQYF
TRBJ1-2,14,TRBV5-4,many,-,TGTGCCAGCAGCCCTGGGACGGACCAGCACGGCTACACCTTC,CASSPGTDQHGYTF
TRBJ1-5,14,TRBV11-2,-,-,TGTGCCAGCAGTCAAGCAGGGGCGGGTCAGCCCCAGCATTTT,CASSQAGAGQPQHF
TRBJ2-2,14,TRBV29-1,-,-,TGCAGCGTTGGACAACCGGGCAATACCGGGGAGCTGTTTTTT,CSVGQPGNTGELFF
TRBJ1-4,13,TRBV19,-,-,TGTGCCAGTAGTACGCCGAAAAGGGAAAAACTGTTTTTT,CASSTPKREKLFF
TRBJ2-2,13,TRBV2,-,-,TGTGCCAGCAGTAACACAGGGACCGGGGAGCTGTTTTTT,CASSNTGTGELFF
TRBJ2-6,15,TRBV6-1,-,-,TGTGCCAGCTCCTTGGGACAATCAGGGGCCAACGTCCTGACTTTC,CASSLGQSGANVLTF
TRBJ1-5,16,TRBV5-4,-,-,TGTGCCAGCAGCCAAGATCTGTCAGGGGAAAGTCAGCCCCAGCATTTT,CASSQDLSGESQPQHF
TRBJ1-5,15,TRBV2,-,TRBD1,TGTGCCAGCAGGGTATTTACAGGGGGAAATCAGCCCCAGCATTTT,CASRVFTGGNQPQHF
TRBJ1-3,15,TRBV2,-,TRBD1,TGTGCCAGCAGGGACAGGGAATCCTCTGGAAACACCATATATTTT,CASRDRESSGNTIYF
TRBJ1-5,15,TRBV7-2,-,TRBD1,TGTGCCAGCAGCGCGGGGACAGGGGCCTATCAGCCCCAGCATTTT,CASSAGTGAYQPQHF
TRBJ2-3,18,TRBV7-9,-,TRBD2,TGTGCCAGCAGCTTAGGACTAGCGGGGGCCCTTTCCACAGATACGCAGTATTTT,CASSLGLAGALSTDTQYF
TRBJ2-5,18,TRBV5-1,-,TRBD2,TGCGCCAGCAGCCCCGGGGCTAGCGGGGGAAGGGGGCAAGAGACCCAGTACTTC,CASSPGASGGRGQETQYF
TRBJ2-5,13,TRBV6-5,-,-,TGTGCCAGCAGTCGACAGGACCAAGAGACCCAGTACTTC,CASSRQDQETQYF
TRBJ1-6,16,TRBV19,-,TRBD1,TGTGCCAGTAGTATTTGGGACAGGGGCAGGGAGTCACCCCTCCACTTT,CASSIWDRGRESPLHF
TRBJ1-4,14,TRBV21-1,-,-,TGTGCCAGCAGGGTGACAGGGGTCGGGGAAAAACTGTTTTTT,CASRVTGVGEKLFF
TRBJ1-6,14,TRBV4-1,-,-,TGCGCCAGCAGCCTCAGGGTAGAGGAGTCACCCCTCCACTTT,CASSLRVEESPLHF
TRBJ2-1,15,TRBV5-1,-,TRBD1,TGCGCCAGCACGACCGGGACAGGGGTTGGCAATGAGCAGTTCTTC,CASTTGTGVGNEQFF
TRBJ1-2,15,TRBV27,-,-,TGTGCCAGCAGTTCATACAGGAGTCAAAACTATGGCTACACCTTC,CASSSYRSQNYGYTF
TRBJ1-2,17,TRBV30,-,TRBD1,TGTGCCTGGAGTGTCACATGGGGTCGACAGGGGAACTATGGCTACACCTTC,CAWSVTWGRQGNYGYTF
TRBJ2-5,12,TRBV9,-,-,TGTGCCAGCCCCGACCGAGTAGAGACCCAGTACTTC,CASPDRVETQYF
TRBJ2-2,17,TRBV5-1,-,-,TGCGCCAGCAGCTTGGATCCACCGGGGGCAAACACCGGGGAGCTGTTTTTT,CASSLDPPGANTGELFF
TRBJ1-2,14,TRBV19,-,-,TGTGCCAGTAGTATAGGAGGGAAAAACTATGGCTACACCTTC,CASSIGGKNYGYTF
TRBJ2-7,16,TRBV4-3,-,TRBD2,TGCGCCAGCAGCCAAGACCCTAGCGGGAGTCGCTACGAGCAGTACTTC,CASSQDPSGSRYEQYF